This is a list of T cell receptor beta chains from one sample in a study of beta chain features in type 1 diabetes. TCRdb's table, derived via immunoSEQ multiplex PCR, lists solely in-frame clones and lacks some. The sample has more than 550,000 clones; over 13% are singletons. The sequenced material came from naive CD4+ T cells from blood. Receptor source: a man between 18 and 35 years old with type 1 diabetes. The CDR3 runs from the conserved cysteine through the conserved F or W. The D gene is left open where the match is weak. Expanded clones get a size class; other rows say once, few or many, or leave the size out.

d_call	cdr3_length	v_call	j_call	clone_size	cdr3_aa	cdr3_nt
TRBD1	13	TRBV29-1	TRBJ1-1	-	CSAYRGPNTEAFF	TGCAGCGCCTACAGGGGACCGAACACTGAAGCTTTCTTT
-	14	TRBV5-4	TRBJ2-5	-	CASSLATGVETQYF	TGTGCCAGCAGCTTGGCCACGGGGGTAGAGACCCAGTACTTC
-	13	TRBV29-1	TRBJ2-7	few	CSVQLVVSYEQYF	TGCAGCGTGCAACTAGTAGTCTCCTACGAGCAGTACTTC
TRBD1	13	TRBV30	TRBJ2-7	few	CAAPGQGAPILYF	TGTGCCGCTCCGGGACAGGGCGCTCCAATTTTGTACTTC
-	15	TRBV25-1	TRBJ1-2	-	CASSLSGTFLPGYTF	TGTGCCAGCAGTCTCTCCGGGACATTTTTACCCGGCTACACCTTC
TRBD2	14	TRBV29-1	TRBJ2-1	few	CSVAPSGLNNEQFF	TGCAGCGTTGCGCCTAGCGGGTTGAACAATGAGCAGTTCTTC
-	11	TRBV2	TRBJ1-2	few	CASSSGMGYTF	TGTGCCAGCAGTAGCGGGATGGGCTACACCTTC
-	11	TRBV28	TRBJ2-5	-	CASSLAETQYF	TGTGCCAGCAGTTTAGCTGAGACCCAGTACTTC
-	15	TRBV6-5	TRBJ2-2	few	CASSYSPAYTGELFF	TGTGCCAGCAGTTACTCCCCAGCCTACACCGGGGAGCTGTTTTTT
-	12	TRBV2	TRBJ1-3	few	CASSASGNTIYF	TGTGCCAGCAGTGCCTCTGGAAACACCATATATTTT
TRBD1	13	TRBV30	TRBJ1-2	few	CAWSRGQGDGYTF	TGTGCCTGGAGTCGGGGACAGGGGGATGGCTACACCTTC
-	13	TRBV29-1	TRBJ1-5	-	CSVVGPGTEPQHF	TGCAGCGTTGTGGGTCCGGGGACGGAGCCCCAGCATTTT
TRBD1	15	TRBV30	TRBJ1-3	few	CAWNLAGGLGNTIYF	TGTGCCTGGAACCTGGCAGGGGGGCTTGGAAACACCATATATTTT
TRBD2	17	TRBV11-3	TRBJ2-1	-	CASSQGTSGGWSHEQFF	TGTGCCAGCAGCCAGGGGACTAGCGGGGGGTGGTCCCATGAGCAGTTCTTC
TRBD2	15	TRBV11-2	TRBJ2-1	few	CASTRTSGQYNEQFF	TGTGCCAGCACACGGACTAGCGGCCAATACAATGAGCAGTTCTTC
TRBD2	16	TRBV30	TRBJ2-7	few	CAWTPSRTSVSYEQYF	TGTGCCTGGACCCCCAGTAGGACTAGCGTCTCCTACGAGCAGTACTTC
-	16	TRBV19	TRBJ2-3	few	CASSWKAGPSTDTQYF	TGTGCCAGTAGTTGGAAGGCAGGGCCAAGCACAGATACGCAGTATTTT
-	14	TRBV9	TRBJ2-7	few	CASSVVQGLYEQYF	TGTGCCAGCAGCGTAGTCCAGGGTCTATACGAGCAGTACTTC
-	15	TRBV30	TRBJ2-3	-	CAWNPAVALTDTQYF	TGTGCCTGGAACCCCGCGGTAGCGCTCACAGATACGCAGTATTTT
TRBD2	18	TRBV14	TRBJ2-3	few	CASSQGLAGVRYTDTQYF	TGTGCCAGCAGCCAAGGCCTAGCGGGAGTAAGATACACAGATACGCAGTATTTT
-	13	TRBV5-1	TRBJ1-5	-	CASSRGQNQPQHF	TGCGCCAGCAGTCGAGGACAAAATCAGCCCCAGCATTTT
-	13	TRBV2	TRBJ2-5	-	CASTRDFQETQYF	TGTGCCAGCACCCGGGACTTCCAAGAGACCCAGTACTTC
-	16	TRBV28	TRBJ2-1	few	CASNKFRPSVSHEQFF	TGTGCCAGCAACAAGTTCCGGCCCTCTGTAAGCCATGAGCAGTTCTTC
TRBD1	14	TRBV6-1	TRBJ2-1	few	CASRLGQSYNEQFF	TGTGCCAGCAGGCTGGGACAGTCCTACAATGAGCAGTTCTTC
-	14	TRBV10-3	TRBJ2-1	-	CAISESGLYNEQFF	TGTGCCATCAGTGAGTCGGGCCTCTACAATGAGCAGTTCTTC
TRBD2	13	TRBV28	TRBJ2-1	-	CASSPPGGREQFF	TGTGCCAGCAGTCCCCCGGGGGGGCGTGAGCAGTTCTTC
-	11	TRBV5-4	TRBJ2-5	few	CASSQGVTQYF	TGTGCCAGCAGCCAAGGGGTGACCCAGTACTTC
TRBD1	15	TRBV30	TRBJ2-1	few	CASDSGQGAYNEQFF	TGTGCCTCCGATTCTGGACAGGGGGCATACAATGAGCAGTTCTTC
-	16	TRBV11-1	TRBJ2-1	few	CASSLALRERSAEQFF	TGTGCCAGCAGCTTAGCGCTACGGGAGAGATCCGCGGAGCAGTTCTTC
TRBD2	15	TRBV27	TRBJ2-3	-	CASSFQRGDTDTQYF	TGTGCCAGCAGCTTCCAGCGGGGCGACACAGATACGCAGTATTTT
TRBD1	19	TRBV30	TRBJ2-6	-	CAWSGRRGQGEYGANVLTF	TGTGCCTGGAGTGGGCGCCGTGGACAGGGGGAATATGGGGCCAACGTCCTGACTTTC
TRBD1	15	TRBV10-2	TRBJ1-5	-	CASSPGQDSNQPQHF	TGCGCCAGCTCCCCGGGACAGGATAGCAATCAGCCCCAGCATTTT
-	16	TRBV9	TRBJ2-3	few	CASSVNTGTVGDTQYF	TGTGCCAGCAGCGTTAACACGGGTACTGTAGGAGATACGCAGTATTTT
TRBD2	17	TRBV28	TRBJ2-3	-	CASSFRLALERTDTQYF	TGTGCCAGCAGTTTTCGACTAGCCCTAGAGAGGACAGATACGCAGTATTTT
-	15	TRBV4-1	TRBJ1-4	-	CASSHGRGGGEKLFF	TGCGCCAGCAGCCATGGGCGAGGGGGAGGTGAAAAACTGTTTTTT
-	12	TRBV30	TRBJ2-1	few	CAWSGAGGPQFF	TGTGCCTGGAGTGGTGCCGGGGGACCGCAGTTCTTC
TRBD2	18	TRBV5-1	TRBJ2-7	few	CASSAWALAGGPSYEQYF	TGCGCCAGCAGCGCTTGGGCCTTAGCGGGTGGCCCCTCCTACGAGCAGTACTTC
-	14	TRBV11-2	TRBJ1-1	-	CASSLRAFEGLAFF	TGTGCCAGCAGCTTAAGGGCTTTTGAGGGGCTGGCTTTCTTT
TRBD1	16	TRBV6-1	TRBJ1-6	-	CASSDVPDRRFSPLHF	TGTGCCAGCAGTGACGTTCCGGACAGGCGATTTTCACCCCTCCACTTT
-	18	TRBV21-1	TRBJ1-5	few	CASSKAGSGLYSNQPQHF	TGTGCCAGCAGCAAAGCGGGTTCAGGCCTATATAGCAATCAGCCCCAGCATTTT
TRBD2	15	TRBV9	TRBJ2-3	few	CASSVAAGLTDTQYF	TGTGCCAGCAGCGTAGCAGCGGGGTTAACAGATACGCAGTATTTT
-	15	TRBV6-5	TRBJ1-1	-	CASSYGRWVSTEAFF	TGTGCCAGCAGTTACGGAAGGTGGGTATCCACTGAAGCTTTCTTT
-	15	TRBV11-3	TRBJ2-5	-	CASSLGGSDQETQYF	TGTGCCAGCAGCTTAGGGGGGAGTGACCAAGAGACCCAGTACTTC
TRBD1	14	TRBV7-8	TRBJ2-5	few	CASSPTGAGETQYF	TGTGCCAGCAGCCCAACAGGGGCCGGAGAGACCCAGTACTTC
TRBD1	13	TRBV30	TRBJ1-2	-	CAWSQGQSYGYTF	TGTGCCTGGAGTCAGGGACAGAGCTATGGCTACACCTTC
-	14	TRBV25-1	TRBJ2-7	-	CASSGYPQGREQYF	TGTGCCAGCAGTGGTTACCCACAGGGTAGGGAGCAGTACTTC
-	13	TRBV7-2	TRBJ1-2	few	CASSFAGLLGYTF	TGTGCCAGCAGCTTTGCGGGGCTTTTGGGCTACACCTTC
-	14	TRBV9	TRBJ2-1	few	CASSVAGSYNEQFF	TGTGCCAGCAGCGTAGCCGGCTCCTACAATGAGCAGTTCTTC
TRBD2	16	TRBV4-2	TRBJ2-2	-	CASSPQRLAGTGELFF	TGTGCCAGCAGCCCACAGAGACTAGCAGGCACCGGGGAGCTGTTTTTT
-	14	TRBV30	TRBJ2-3	few	CAWSVLGGTDTQYF	TGTGCCTGGAGTGTACTGGGGGGCACAGATACGCAGTATTTT
TRBD1	15	TRBV9	TRBJ2-3	-	CASTGTGGWTDTQYF	TGTGCCAGCACAGGGACAGGGGGCTGGACAGATACGCAGTATTTT